This passage covers 2 T cell receptor beta chains from one sample sequenced in a study of cytomegalovirus exposure and HLA in healthy donors. The table came from immunoSEQ multiplex PCR; TCRdb's copy has only in-frame clones and leaves some out. The sample contains 95,000 to 150,000 clones, just under 95% of which appear only once. The material sequenced was PBMCs. These receptors originate from a woman aged 18-29 years in good health and CMV-seronegative.

V is TRBV29-1 and J is TRBJ2-5, with 9 bases fitting TRBD2. Germline V gene lookup returns CDR1 SQVTM and CDR2 ANQGSEA. V dropped 4 bases and J dropped 7; count of bases not matched to a gene: 1. CDR3 length: 11 amino acids. CDR3 region: CSVGREGTQYF. The CDR3 DNA sequence: TGCAGCGTTGGGCGGGAGGGGACCCAGTACTTC.

The V call is TRBV4-1, the J call TRBJ2-1; 9 bases agree with TRBD1. The CDR3 extends over 17 amino acids. Germline CDR1 reads MGHRA; CDR2 reads YSYEKL. Trimming cost V 4 bases and J 0 bases; bases outside gene matches: 7. The CDR3 region has the DNA TGCGCCAGCAGCCGAGGAGAGACAGGGGGCTCCTACAATGAGCAGTTCTTC. This encodes CASSRGETGGSYNEQFF.